The clone carrying this T cell receptor beta chain was recorded a few times. As yet, its antigen is unknown. The same CDR3 can be traced to other DNA sequences in this sample. Sequencing was performed with immunoSEQ multiplex PCR; in TCRdb, only in-frame clones are kept and a portion is missing. The sample contains around 300,000 clones, 75% to 90% of which appear only once. This entry comes from a study of Ad26.COV2.S vaccination and SARS-CoV-2 variants. Study-level points and caveats: Responses of T cells in total may have been underestimated by the TCR breadth and depth analyses.

The CDR3 is 12 amino acids. Germline V lookup: CDR1 MNHEY, CDR2 SMNVEV (reference sequence). V dropped 4 bases and J dropped 0 bases, with 4 bases sitting between them. The treatment: roughly 19 received Ad26.COV2.S at low or high dose, single or two shots; about 5 received placebo; per-sample allocation not given. Samples analyzed were those drawn on day 63 after the first vaccine or placebo injection. In Boston, an adult donor aged 18-55 years took part. SARS-CoV-2 spike from the Wuhan strain was encoded by the vaccine, an Ad26 vector. The sequences come from peripheral blood, collected in a trial of Ad26.COV2.S vaccine versus placebo. This chain joins TRBV27 and TRBJ2-7; D remains ambiguous. This TCR was sampled from a person aged 18 to 65 who received the Ad26.COV2.S COVID-19 vaccine or a placebo. The CDR3 nucleotides read TGTGCCAGCAGTTCAGGCTCCTACGAGCAGTACTTC. Translated: CASSSGSYEQYF.